These 26 T cell receptor beta chains were sequenced from one sample in a study of T-cell reconstitution after alpha-beta-depleted transplantation in children. It was with unique molecular identifiers that the TCRbeta library was prepared. Each CDR3 protein is one row after TCRdb ran MiXCR on the PCR reads. The sample has tens of thousands of distinct CDR3 sequences, around 18% seen once; the top ten hold less than 60%. Sequenced here: PBMCs, mostly from graft donor cells, sampled 360 days after TCRalphabeta/CD19-depleted stem cell transplant. The source of these receptors is a male patient aged 2 to 10 who had a stem cell transplant for acute lymphoblastic leukemia, so the T cells may come from the graft donor.

This chain uses TRBV12-3 or TRBV12-4 with TRBJ2-7; tentatively, D is TRBD1 or TRBD2 (5 bases each). This CDR3 is 14 amino acids long. V lost 9 bases and J 1 base, leaving 16 bases between the germline ends. The CDR3 nucleotides are TGTGCCAGTCAACCCCCGGGGCAATCCTACGAGCAGTACTTC. Translated, it gives CASQPPGQSYEQYF.

This chain uses TRBV5-1 with TRBJ2-7; no clear D. The V end was cut by 3 bases, the J end by 2 bases, with 9 bases between. CDR1 SGHRS and CDR2 YFSETQ come from the germline V gene. The length of the CDR3 is 13 residues. CDR3 coding DNA: TGCGCCAGCAGCTCCTACATGGCCTACGAGCAGTACTTC. As protein: CASSSYMAYEQYF.

At least ten counts were recorded for this clonotype. The chain has TRBV12-3 or TRBV12-4 and TRBJ2-1, with 9 positions matching TRBD2. V shed 7 bases, J shed 5 bases, and the junction held 9 bases outside the gene matches. This CDR3 contains 15 residues. The CDR3 DNA follows: TGTGCCAGCAAAGGGACTAGCTCAACCGACAATGAGCAGTTCTTC. Amino acids: CASKGTSSTDNEQFF.

This clonotype showed up many times. V usage is TRBV5-1 and J usage is TRBJ2-1, with D tentatively TRBD2 (6 bases). CDR1 SGHRS and CDR2 YFSETQ come from the germline V gene. V gave up 4 bases and J gave up 2 bases, with 13 bases separating them. The CDR3 extends over 15 amino acids. CDR3 in amino acids: CASSVRWTTYNEQFF. The DNA of the CDR3 is TGCGCCAGCAGCGTTCGTTGGACTACCTACAATGAGCAGTTCTTC.

This clonotype was counted between two and nine times. The J gene is TRBJ2-1, the V gene TRBV7-9; 7 nucleotides match TRBD2. This CDR3 spans 15 amino acids. Germline lookup yields CDR1 SEHNR and CDR2 FQNEAQ (reference sequence). Trimming took 0 bases from V and 7 from J; bases not matched to a gene: 6. The CDR3 coding sequence is TGTGCCAGCAGCTTAGCTCGCGGGAGTATTAATGAGCAGTTCTTC. This encodes CASSLARGSINEQFF.

This clonotype has more than one count but fewer than ten. The chain is built from TRBV24-1 and TRBJ2-3; 10 positions match TRBD2. Germline trimming cut 9 bases from V and 2 bases from J; bases unmatched to any gene: 10. Germline assignment: CDR1 KGHDR and CDR2 SFDVKD. This CDR3 spans 16 amino acids. The CDR3 DNA sequence: TGTGCCACCGGGTCGCAGCTAGCGGGAGACACAGATACGCAGTATTTT. Translating gives CATGSQLAGDTDTQYF.

This clonotype appeared a few times. The chain has TRBV7-2 and TRBJ2-5; D might be TRBD2 (5 bases). The V gene's germline CDR1 is SGHTA and CDR2 FQGNSA. The CDR3 is 16 residues long. V dropped 0 bases and J dropped 1 base, with 12 bases sitting between them. The CDR3 DNA reads as TGTGCCAGCAGCTTAGCGGCTTGGCGGGCCCAAGAGACCCAGTACTTC. Amino acid sequence: CASSLAAWRAQETQYF.

This clonotype was detected ten times or more. This rearrangement joins TRBV7-9 to TRBJ1-2; tentative D call: TRBD1 (5 bases). Germline V lookup: CDR1 SEHNR, CDR2 FQNEAQ (reference sequence). CDR3 size: 15 residues. V gave up 1 base and J gave up 8 bases, with 17 bases separating them. The CDR3 DNA reads TGTGCCAGCAGCTTAGAAGGGACCCGAAGACGGGGCTACACCTTC. It codes for CASSLEGTRRRGYTF.

This sequence joins TRBV7-9 and TRBJ2-4, with D hard to call. V gave up 4 bases and J gave up 0 bases, with 13 bases separating them. Germline CDR1 SEHNR, CDR2 FQNEAQ (reference sequence). CDR3 size: 16 residues. The CDR3 DNA follows: TGTGCCAGCAGCTCTAGACGTGACTTAGCCAAAAACATTCAGTACTTC. As protein: CASSSRRDLAKNIQYF.

This clonotype was detected only a few times. The chain combines TRBV6-5 with TRBJ2-7; 10 positions agree with TRBD2. Germline CDR1 MNHEY, CDR2 SVGAGI. The CDR3 runs 18 residues. V trimming: 2 bases; J trimming: 4 bases; junction bases outside the gene matches: 14. In DNA, the CDR3 is TGTGCCAGCAGTTACAAACGGCCAGCGGGAGGGTTCAAGTACGAGCAGTACTTC. Translation gives CASSYKRPAGGFKYEQYF.

This clonotype was observed once. V usage is TRBV20-1 and J usage is TRBJ2-3; 7 nucleotides line up with TRBD1. CDR3 length: 17 amino acids. Germline V lookup: CDR1 DFQATT, CDR2 SNEGSKA (reference sequence). V was clipped by 2 bases and J by 1 base; unmatched bases: 12. CDR3 coding DNA: TGCAGTGCTAGAAGGGGGCTGGGGCAGGGGCGCACAGATACGCAGTATTTT. This translates into CSARRGLGQGRTDTQYF.

The chain combines TRBV9 with TRBJ1-2; TRBD1 matches 7 bases. This CDR3 contains 15 residues. Germline-derived CDR1 and CDR2 are SGDLS and YYNGEE. V trimming: 3 bases; J trimming: 3 bases; junction bases outside the gene matches: 8. CDR3 sequence (DNA): TGTGCCAGCAGCGGACAGGGTCTACCCTACTATGGCTACACCTTC. Translating gives CASSGQGLPYYGYTF.

J is TRBJ2-1 and V is TRBV12-3 or TRBV12-4; tentative D call: TRBD1 (7 bases). The CDR3 contains 17 residues. The V end was cut by 7 bases, the J end by 9 bases, with 28 bases between. The CDR3 sequence: CASTGGNLGRENGEQFF. For the CDR3, the DNA is TGTGCCAGCACAGGGGGGAACTTGGGGCGGGAAAATGGTGAGCAGTTCTTC.

The chain is built from TRBV5-1 and TRBJ2-7; D might be TRBD2 (6 bases). The V and J ends lost 1 base and 2 bases respectively, with 13 bases between them. Germline V gene sequence: CDR1 SGHRS, CDR2 YFSETQ. The CDR3 totals 15 residues. CDR3 in DNA: TGCGCCAGCAGCTTGACCGGGACTCTCCCCTACGAGCAGTACTTC. Amino acid sequence: CASSLTGTLPYEQYF.

This clonotype occurred a few times. This sequence joins TRBV10-3 and TRBJ2-7; D unclear. The CDR3 length is 11 residues. Trimming removed 10 bases at V and 6 bases at J, with 13 bases between. Germline V gene sequence: CDR1 ENHRY, CDR2 SYGVKD. CDR3: CATATSFEQYF. In nucleotides, the CDR3 is TGTGCCACGGCCACTTCGTTCGAGCAGTACTTC.

This clonotype was seen a handful of times. The chain links TRBV11-1 to TRBJ2-7, with 7 positions matching TRBD2. CDR1 is SGHAT and CDR2 is FQDESV in the germline V gene (reference sequence). This CDR3 is built from 18 residues. V shed 5 bases, J shed 2 bases, and the junction held 18 bases outside the gene matches. CDR3 DNA: TGTGCCAGCAGCGGAATCGACTACAGCGGGACCAGTCCCTACGAGCAGTACTTC. Translation gives CASSGIDYSGTSPYEQYF.

This clonotype has more than one count but fewer than ten. The chain joins TRBV5-1 to TRBJ2-1, with 8 bases matching TRBD2. Per the germline V gene, CDR1 is SGHRS and CDR2 is YFSETQ. V trimming: 0 bases; J trimming: 2 bases; junction bases outside the gene matches: 4. The CDR3 runs to 16 residues. CDR3 sequence: CASSLGSGNTYNEQFF. The CDR3 nucleotides read TGCGCCAGCAGCTTGGGTAGCGGGAACACCTACAATGAGCAGTTCTTC.

J is TRBJ2-7 and V is TRBV10-2; D gene unclear. CDR1 is WSHSY, CDR2 SAAADI, per germline. The CDR3 totals 14 residues. V lost 7 bases, J lost 6 bases, and 19 bases lay in between. Here the CDR3 DNA reads TGCGCCAGCATGAGACCCCCGCCCGCCCGCGAGCAGTACTTC. It specifies CASMRPPPAREQYF.

V is TRBV5-1 and J is TRBJ2-1, with 7 nucleotides matching TRBD1. The CDR3 consists of 15 residues. Looked up from germline, CDR1 is SGHRS and CDR2 is YFSETQ. Trimming took 0 bases from V and 4 from J; bases not matched to a gene: 4. DNA for the CDR3: TGCGCCAGCAGCTTGGGTAGGGGGCGGTACAATGAGCAGTTCTTC. The encoded protein is CASSLGRGRYNEQFF.

The chain has TRBV5-1 and TRBJ1-3; D not certain. Germline CDR1 and CDR2: SGHRS and YFSETQ. Trimming pared 1 base from V and 0 bases from J, leaving 5 bases between. This CDR3 contains 14 residues. The CDR3 coding sequence is TGCGCCAGCAGCTTGAGGGACTCTGGAAACACCATATATTTT. It specifies CASSLRDSGNTIYF.

This clonotype was counted only a few times. The CDR3: CASSLFGGLAGGHNEQFF. CDR3 nucleotides: TGCGCCAGCAGCTTGTTCGGGGGACTAGCGGGGGGCCACAATGAGCAGTTCTTC. The J gene is TRBJ2-1, the V gene TRBV5-1, with 15 positions matching TRBD2. The J segment lost 5 bases and the V segment lost 1 base, leaving 7 bases of the junction unmatched. This CDR3 has 18 amino acids. The germline V gene has CDR1 SGHRS and CDR2 YFSETQ.

The table lists this clonotype with a few counts. V is TRBV12-3 or TRBV12-4 and J is TRBJ2-7; TRBD2 might be the D (7 bases). The ends were cut back, 0 bases at V and 4 bases at J, with 10 bases in the middle. CDR3 length equals 14 residues. CDR3 sequence: CASSLAGRGYEQYF. The CDR3 DNA is TGTGCCAGCAGTTTAGCGGGGAGGGGGTACGAGCAGTACTTC.

This clonotype was recorded many times. The genes are TRBV12-3 or TRBV12-4 and TRBJ2-2; no clear D. The CDR3 has 15 amino acids. V was trimmed by 3 bases and J by 3 bases, leaving 11 bases between them. The CDR3 sequence is CASSFWLLYTGELFF. The CDR3, as DNA: TGTGCCAGCAGTTTTTGGCTCCTTTACACCGGGGAGCTGTTTTTT.

This sequence joins TRBV5-1 and TRBJ1-2, with TRBD1 matching 7 bases. V trimming: 3 bases; J trimming: 4 bases; junction bases outside the gene matches: 6. The germline gives CDR1 SGHRS, CDR2 YFSETQ. The CDR3 has 14 residues. The CDR3 bases are TGCGCCAGCAGCTCCGGACAGGTCTTCTATGGCTACACCTTC. Its protein product is CASSSGQVFYGYTF.

This clonotype was detected many times. The chain has TRBV7-9 and TRBJ2-5; D is perhaps TRBD2 (5 bases). This CDR3 is 14 amino acids long. CDR1 SEHNR and CDR2 FQNEAQ come from the germline V gene (reference sequence). The V end lost 4 bases, the J end lost 2 bases, and 11 bases lay between the germline ends. CDR3 in DNA: TGTGCCAGCAGCTATACGGGGATACAAGAGACCCAGTACTTC. Translating gives CASSYTGIQETQYF.

In this sample, this clonotype turned up a few times. The chain carries TRBV12-3 or TRBV12-4 and TRBJ1-1, with no clear D. Between the trimmed V and J ends, which lost 4 bases and 0 bases, there was a span of 9 bases. CDR3 length: 14 amino acids. The CDR3 nucleotides are TGTGCCAGCAGTTCGGCAGGAGTGAACACTGAAGCTTTCTTT. Translation gives CASSSAGVNTEAFF.